What follows are 21 T cell receptor beta chains derived from one specimen sequenced in a study of T cells in localized non-small cell lung cancer (TCRdb year 2020). Library generation was performed with the immunoSEQ multiplex PCR assay. TCRdb obtained this table from immuneACCESS and retained in-frame rearrangements with V and J assigned. These tables miss some clones; where compared with another copy, unresolved V genes account for less than half of the shortfall, and the remainder is unexplained. The sample table records fewer than 20,000 clones; about 89% of these occur just once. Under 35% of the sample is held by the ten biggest clonotypes. The specimen comprised peripheral blood, sampled before any cancer treatment. The origin of the receptors is a female donor aged 60 or older with stage III squamous cell lung carcinoma.

This rearrangement joins TRBV7-9 to TRBJ2-1; 9 nucleotides match TRBD1. The V segment lost 5 bases and the J segment 7 bases; nucleotides outside the gene matches: 9. Germline V gene sequence: CDR1 SEHNR, CDR2 FQNEAQ (reference sequence). The CDR3 has 15 residues. Written as DNA, the CDR3 is TGTGCCAGCAGCCCCGGGACAGGGTGGATAAATGAGCAGTTCTTC. This codes for CASSPGTGWINEQFF.

Turning to this clone: The germline gene is not matched at one end of the junction; a read error may be the cause. J is TRBJ2-1 and V is TRBV5-6; D ambiguous. This CDR3 is built from 15 residues. Germline V lookup: CDR1 SGHDT, CDR2 YYEEEE. CDR3: CASILWQAPYNEQFF. In DNA form, the CDR3 reads TGTGCCAGCATCTTGTGGCAGGCCCCCTACAATGAGCAGTTCTTC.

The sample holds a few counts of this clone. The CDR3 region is CASSMESGAQPQHF. DNA of the CDR3: TGTGCCAGTAGTATGGAGTCAGGGGCTCAGCCCCAGCATTTT. The chain joins TRBV19 to TRBJ1-5, with TRBD1 as a possible D gene (6 bases). CDR3 length: 14 amino acids. The V end was cut by 3 bases, the J end by 6 bases, with 12 bases between. Germline V gene data show CDR1 as LNHDA and CDR2 as SQIVND (reference sequence).

The chain recombines TRBV5-1 with TRBJ1-5; weak D call: TRBD1 (6 bases). V was trimmed by 4 bases and J by 3 bases, leaving 14 bases between them. The CDR3 loop spans 15 amino acids. Germline V gives CDR1 SGHRS, CDR2 YFSETQ. This chain's CDR3 is CASSPTGGVNQPQHF. The CDR3 nucleotides are TGCGCCAGCAGCCCGACAGGTGGGGTCAATCAGCCCCAGCATTTT.

The chain joins TRBV5-4 to TRBJ2-5, with 8 bases lining up with TRBD2. There are 13 residues in the CDR3. Germline CDR1 and CDR2: SGHNT and YYREEE (reference sequence). After removal of 4 bases from V and 2 bases from J, the junction contained 1 base not matched to a gene. CDR3 DNA: TGTGCCAGCAGCCGCGGGGGGCAAGAGACCCAGTACTTC. Residues: CASSRGGQETQYF. The variable domain in full, with the rest retrieved from reference TRBV5-4 and TRBJ2-5, is ETGVTQSPTHLIKTRGQQVTLRCSSQSGHNTVSWYQQALGQGPQFIFQYYREEENGRGNFPPRFSGLQFPNYSSELNVNALELDDSALYLCASSRGGQETQYFGPGTRLLVL.

This clone occurred a few times. The gene calls are TRBV18 and TRBJ2-1, with 9 nucleotides matching TRBD2. Germline CDR1 and CDR2: KGHSH and LQKENI. This CDR3 has 15 amino acids. V was pared by 3 bases and J by 13 bases, with 13 bases of the junction left unmatched. As DNA, the CDR3 is TGTGCCAGCTCACCCGGACTAGCGACCCAGATTCCACAGTTCTTC. It yields the protein CASSPGLATQIPQFF.

The genes are TRBV5-1 and TRBJ2-1; TRBD2 aligns across 13 bases. After removal of 7 bases from V and 8 bases from J, the junction contained 3 bases not matched to a gene. The CDR3 loop spans 13 amino acids. CDR1 is SGHRS, CDR2 YFSETQ, per germline. This CDR3 reads CASLLAGGHEQFF. The CDR3 nucleotides are TGCGCCAGCCTACTAGCGGGGGGGCATGAGCAGTTCTTC.

This clone appeared once. The rearrangement links TRBV18 to TRBJ2-7; D not certain. Trimming took off 3 bases at V and 1 base at J, with 4 bases between the two ends. The germline gives CDR1 KGHSH, CDR2 LQKENI. This CDR3 has 12 residues. CDR3 in amino acids: CASSPPSYEQYF. The CDR3 bases are TGTGCCAGCTCACCCCCGTCCTACGAGCAGTACTTC.

This clone appeared once. This chain connects TRBV2 to TRBJ2-5; TRBD1 is a possible D gene (6 bases). The CDR3 has 14 amino acids. Deletions cut 5 bases from V and 0 bases from J, with 10 bases between. CDR1 is SNHLY, CDR2 FYNNEI, per germline. CDR3 sequence (DNA): TGTGCCAGCAGTAAGGACAGATACCAAGAGACCCAGTACTTC. This gives the protein CASSKDRYQETQYF.

The genes are TRBV29-1 and TRBJ1-4, with a tentative D call TRBD1 (6 bases). Trimming removed 6 bases at V and 2 bases at J, with 7 bases between. The length of the CDR3 is 12 residues. CDR1 is SQVTM, CDR2 ANQGSEA, per germline. CDR3: CSVGQTNEKLFF. The CDR3 DNA reads as TGCAGCGTCGGACAGACTAATGAAAAACTGTTTTTT.

The count of this clone is one. The V gene is TRBV7-2, the J gene TRBJ2-2; no firm D call. V lost 5 bases to trimming and J lost 2 bases, with 3 bases between them. Germline CDR1 and CDR2: SGHTA and FQGNSA. The CDR3 sequence is 12 residues long. The CDR3 DNA reads TGTGCCAGCAGCCCTAACACCGGGGAGCTGTTTTTT. Translation gives CASSPNTGELFF.

This chain joins TRBV6-1 and TRBJ1-2; 7 bases map to TRBD1. With V trimmed by 3 bases and J by 4 bases, 8 bases remained unmatched. The V gene's germline CDR1 is MNHNS and CDR2 SASEGT. This CDR3 region has 15 residues. CDR3 loop: CASSESQGVRYGYTF. The CDR3 DNA sequence: TGTGCCAGCAGTGAGTCCCAGGGGGTACGCTATGGCTACACCTTC.

The chain joins TRBV19 to TRBJ2-2, with TRBD1 matching 9 bases. The V segment lost 3 bases and the J segment 7 bases; nucleotides outside the gene matches: 6. The germline gives CDR1 LNHDA, CDR2 SQIVND (reference sequence). CDR3 size: 15 residues. CDR3 sequence (DNA): TGTGCCAGTAGTATGAGGACAGGGGTTGTCGGGGAGCTGTTTTTT. Translation gives CASSMRTGVVGELFF.

A word on this clone: This sample includes further DNA sequences coding for the same CDR3. The chain combines TRBV20-1 with TRBJ2-3, with D hard to call. CDR3 size: 11 residues. Per germline, CDR1 DFQATT and CDR2 SNEGSKA (reference sequence). The ends were cut back, 4 bases at V and 2 bases at J, with 4 bases in the middle. CDR3 amino acids: CSATYTDTQYF. CDR3 nucleotides: TGCAGTGCTACCTACACAGATACGCAGTATTTT.

This rearrangement joins TRBV19 to TRBJ2-7; 12 nucleotides line up with TRBD1. Germline CDR1 and CDR2: LNHDA and SQIVND (reference sequence). V lost 5 bases to trimming and J lost 6 bases; unmatched junction nucleotides: 11. CDR3 length equals 16 residues. In DNA, the CDR3 is TGTGCCAGTAGTCCATATCCGGGACAGGGGGCGCCCGAGCAGTACTTC. Its translation is CASSPYPGQGAPEQYF.

V and J are TRBV15 and TRBJ2-1; 13 nucleotides align to TRBD2. The CDR3 contains 18 residues. The junction had 12 bases not matched to a gene; V was cut back by 5 bases and J by 5 bases. In germline, CDR1 is LNHNV, CDR2 YYDKDF (reference sequence). The CDR3 sequence is CATSVPPGLAGKNNEQFF. The CDR3 DNA sequence: TGTGCCACCAGCGTACCACCGGGACTAGCGGGGAAAAACAATGAGCAGTTCTTC.

V is TRBV7-2 and J is TRBJ2-3; TRBD2 is a possible D gene (5 bases). V lost 2 bases, J lost 1 base, and 13 bases lay in between. The V gene's germline CDR1 is SGHTA and CDR2 FQGNSA. The CDR3 extends over 16 amino acids. The CDR3 reads CASSLKVTRGTDTQYF. CDR3 DNA sequence: TGTGCCAGCAGCTTAAAGGTGACGCGGGGCACAGATACGCAGTATTTT.

The chain's CDR3 is CASSPQDRVGNEQFF. The CDR3 DNA sequence: TGTGCCAGCAGCCCTCAGGACAGAGTCGGCAATGAGCAGTTCTTC. The chain employs TRBV5-4 and TRBJ2-1; maybe TRBD1 (6 bases). V was clipped by 4 bases and J by 6 bases, with 17 bases between them. The CDR3 totals 15 residues. CDR1 is SGHNT and CDR2 is YYREEE in the germline V gene (reference sequence).

On this clone itself: Compared with germline, one end of the junction differs, possibly owing to a read error. V and J are TRBV7-2 and TRBJ2-1; 8 nucleotides line up with TRBD2. Germline CDR1 reads SGHTA; CDR2 reads FQGNSA. This CDR3 has 16 residues. CDR3 bases: TGTGCCAGCAGCCTAGCCCCGTCGGGGGGGCACAATGAGCAGTTCTTC. Protein sequence: CASSLAPSGGHNEQFF.

The chain couples TRBV5-8 to TRBJ2-3, with D possibly matching TRBD1 (6 bases). Trimming shortened V by 4 bases and J by 4 bases, and 25 bases separated the two germline ends. This CDR3 contains 18 residues. The germline V gene has CDR1 SGHTS and CDR2 YDEGEE. The CDR3 coding sequence is TGTGCCAGCAGCCTGGGGGTGACAGGCCCGCCCGCTGCAGATACGCAGTATTTT. Its protein is CASSLGVTGPPAADTQYF.

The chain has TRBV5-5 and TRBJ2-1; the D is unclear. CDR3 length: 17 residues. The ends were cut back, 2 bases at V and 0 bases at J, with 15 bases in the middle. CDR1 and CDR2 from the germline V gene are SGHKS and YYEKEE (reference sequence). This CDR3 reads CASSFLRDPSSYNEQFF. The CDR3 DNA reads as TGTGCCAGCAGCTTTCTGCGCGACCCAAGCTCCTACAATGAGCAGTTCTTC.